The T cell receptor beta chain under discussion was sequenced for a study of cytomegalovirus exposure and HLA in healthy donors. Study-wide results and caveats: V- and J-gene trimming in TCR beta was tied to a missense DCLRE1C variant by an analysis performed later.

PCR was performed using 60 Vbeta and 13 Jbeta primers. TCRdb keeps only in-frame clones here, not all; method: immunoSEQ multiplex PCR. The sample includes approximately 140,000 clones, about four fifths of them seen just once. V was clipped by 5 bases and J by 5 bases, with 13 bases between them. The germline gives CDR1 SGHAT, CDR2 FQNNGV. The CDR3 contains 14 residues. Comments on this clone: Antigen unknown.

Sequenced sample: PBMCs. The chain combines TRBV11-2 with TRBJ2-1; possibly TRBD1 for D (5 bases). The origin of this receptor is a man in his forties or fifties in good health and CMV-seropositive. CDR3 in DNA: TGTGCCAGCAGCCAATCAACAGGAAACAATGAGCAGTTCTTC. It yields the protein CASSQSTGNNEQFF.